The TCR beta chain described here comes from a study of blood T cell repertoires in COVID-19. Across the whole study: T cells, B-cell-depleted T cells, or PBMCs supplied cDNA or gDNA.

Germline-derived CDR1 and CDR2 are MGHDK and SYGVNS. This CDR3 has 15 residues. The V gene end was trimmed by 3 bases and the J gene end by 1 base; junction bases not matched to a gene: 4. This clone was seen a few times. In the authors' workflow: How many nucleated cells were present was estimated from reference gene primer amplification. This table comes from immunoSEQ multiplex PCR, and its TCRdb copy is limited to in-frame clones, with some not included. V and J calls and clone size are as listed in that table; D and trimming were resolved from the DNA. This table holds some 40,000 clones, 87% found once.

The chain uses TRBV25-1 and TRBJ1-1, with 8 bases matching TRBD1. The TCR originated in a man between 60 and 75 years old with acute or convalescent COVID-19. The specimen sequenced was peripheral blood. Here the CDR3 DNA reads TGTGCCAGCAGTGACAGGGGGCGCGGGAACACTGAAGCTTTCTTT. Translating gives CASSDRGRGNTEAFF.